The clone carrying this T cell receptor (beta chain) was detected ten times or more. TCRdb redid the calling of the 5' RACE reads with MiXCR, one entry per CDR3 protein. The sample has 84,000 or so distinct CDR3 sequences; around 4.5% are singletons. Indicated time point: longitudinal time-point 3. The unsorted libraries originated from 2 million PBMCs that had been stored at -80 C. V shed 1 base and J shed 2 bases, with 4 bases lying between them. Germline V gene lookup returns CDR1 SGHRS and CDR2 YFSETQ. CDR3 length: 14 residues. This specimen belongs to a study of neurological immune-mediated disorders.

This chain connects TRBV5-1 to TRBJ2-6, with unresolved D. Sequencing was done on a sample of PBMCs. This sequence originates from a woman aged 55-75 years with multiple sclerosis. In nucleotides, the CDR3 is TGCGCCAGCAGCTTGTCGACTGGGGCCAACGTCCTGACTTTC. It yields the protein CASSLSTGANVLTF.